These 22 T cell receptor beta chains were sequenced from one sample in a study of post-analysis software for immune sequencing data. Unique-molecular-identifier-tagged TCR beta cDNA libraries were used. Using its own MiXCR run on the PCR reads, TCRdb lists one record per CDR3 protein. This table holds about 160,000 distinct CDR3 sequences, under 40% found once. Sequencing was performed on blood, taken after autologous hematopoietic stem cell transplantation. These receptor sequences come from a girl aged 10-17 years with multiple sclerosis.

The V call is TRBV7-3, the J call TRBJ2-5; D might be TRBD2 (5 bases). The J call is in doubt because the DNA end fits TRBJ2-7 better. This CDR3 has 13 residues. Germline V lookup: CDR1 SGHTA, CDR2 FQGTGA. The CDR3 DNA follows: TGTGCCAGCAGCCCGCGAGGACTGGGCGAGCAGTACTTC. As protein: CASSPRGLGEQYF.

In DNA, the CDR3 is TGTGCCTCGACCTCAAAAGATACCTATGGCTACACCTTC. Its translation: CASTSKDTYGYTF. This chain connects TRBV30 to TRBJ1-2; D is unresolved. Trimming removed 7 bases at V and 4 bases at J, with 16 bases between. This CDR3 has 13 amino acids. Germline V gives CDR1 GTSNPN, CDR2 SVGIG (reference sequence).

This clonotype was seen only a few times. V usage is TRBV7-3 and J usage is TRBJ1-1; D may be TRBD1 (5 bases). This CDR3 comprises 14 residues. CDR1 and CDR2 from the germline V gene are SGHTA and FQGTGA. With 0 bases removed from V and 4 bases from J, the gap between germline ends came to 9 bases. DNA for the CDR3: TGTGCCAGCAGCTTAACGGCAGGGCCCACTGAAGCTTTCTTT. Amino acid sequence: CASSLTAGPTEAFF.

The chain joins TRBV20-1 to TRBJ2-7, with 16 bases identical to TRBD2. The germline gives CDR1 DFQATT, CDR2 SNEGSKA (reference sequence). The CDR3 is made up of 16 amino acids. J was trimmed by 3 bases and V by 5 bases; bases with no gene match: 7. Here the CDR3 DNA reads TGCAGTGCTCCCGGGACTAGCGGGAGGGTAAGCTACGAGCAGTACTTC. Residues: CSAPGTSGRVSYEQYF.

This clonotype was seen repeatedly, ten times or more. V is TRBV12-3 or TRBV12-4 and J is TRBJ2-7; tentative D call: TRBD2 (5 bases). The V end lost 4 bases, the J end lost 0 bases, and 10 bases lay between the germline ends. This CDR3 has 14 residues. The CDR3 DNA reads TGTGCCAGCAGTTCCCCAGGAGGCTCCTACGAGCAGTACTTC. Protein: CASSSPGGSYEQYF.

This clonotype appeared many times. The chain recombines TRBV28 with TRBJ2-7; 8 bases agree with TRBD1. CDR1 is MDHEN, CDR2 SYDVKM, per germline. V lost 4 bases to trimming and J lost 6 bases; unmatched junction nucleotides: 11. The CDR3 is 15 residues long. Here the CDR3 reads CASSYLAGQGFEQYF. The CDR3, as DNA: TGTGCCAGCAGTTACCTCGCTGGACAGGGATTCGAGCAGTACTTC.

This chain links TRBV20-1 with TRBJ2-5; TRBD1 matches 7 bases. CDR1 DFQATT and CDR2 SNEGSKA come from the germline V gene (reference sequence). The CDR3 loop spans 14 amino acids. V gave up 0 bases and J gave up 5 bases; unmatched junction bases: 6. The CDR3 DNA is TGCAGTGCTAGAGATAGTCAGGGGGTGGAGACCCAGTACTTC. Its protein product is CSARDSQGVETQYF.

This clonotype was seen more than once but under ten times. This sequence joins TRBV20-1 and TRBJ2-5, with 8 bases matching TRBD1. Trimming cost V 1 base and J 0 bases; bases outside gene matches: 4. The V gene's germline CDR1 is DFQATT and CDR2 SNEGSKA (reference sequence). This CDR3 region has 15 residues. The CDR3 coding sequence is TGCAGTGCTAGAGGAAGACAGGGGTACCAAGAGACCCAGTACTTC. This translates into CSARGRQGYQETQYF.

This clonotype was observed a few times. This CDR3 is CASSTSGTDTQYF. The CDR3 DNA reads TGTGCCAGCAGCACTAGCGGCACAGATACGCAGTATTTT. The V and J genes are TRBV9 and TRBJ2-3; 7 positions agree with TRBD2. Germline values: CDR1 SGDLS, CDR2 YYNGEE. The ends lost 4 bases at V and 1 base at J; junction bases unmatched: 0. CDR3 length: 13 amino acids.

The chain combines TRBV20-1 with TRBJ2-3; 7 bases are a match to TRBD1. The CDR3 covers 13 residues. The J segment lost 3 bases and the V segment lost 7 bases, leaving 7 bases of the junction unmatched. CDR1 and CDR2 from the germline V gene are DFQATT and SNEGSKA (reference sequence). The CDR3 sequence is CSGMDRQTDTQYF. CDR3 nucleotide sequence: TGCAGTGGTATGGACAGGCAGACAGATACGCAGTATTTT.

This sequence joins TRBV20-1 and TRBJ2-4, with TRBD1 matching over 11 bases. CDR3 size: 14 residues. Germline CDR1 reads DFQATT; CDR2 reads SNEGSKA (reference sequence). Trimming removed 3 bases from V and 7 bases from J; junction bases left unmatched: 5. DNA of the CDR3: TGCAGTGCTAGCTCCGGGACAGGGGGGAACATTCAGTACTTC. Encoded protein: CSASSGTGGNIQYF.

The chain is built from TRBV28 and TRBJ1-2; a possible D gene is TRBD1 (5 bases). The V end lost 7 bases, the J end lost 8 bases, and 23 bases lay between the germline ends. The CDR3 runs to 15 residues. Germline lookup yields CDR1 MDHEN and CDR2 SYDVKM. CDR3 sequence: CASTPPGRALGGYTF. The CDR3 DNA is TGTGCCAGCACACCTCCAGGGAGGGCCTTGGGGGGCTACACCTTC.

The chain is built from TRBV11-1 and TRBJ2-6, with 7 bases lining up with TRBD1. CDR1 is SGHAT and CDR2 is FQDESV in the germline V gene (reference sequence). The J segment lost 10 bases and the V segment lost 4 bases, leaving 10 bases of the junction unmatched. The CDR3 has 15 amino acids. The CDR3 sequence: CASSSGGPGRNVLTF. CDR3 sequence (DNA): TGTGCCAGCAGCTCAGGGGGACCGGGAAGGAACGTCCTGACTTTC.

CDR3 residues: CSARDVFRAFNYGYTF. The CDR3 nucleotides are TGCAGTGCTAGAGATGTTTTCCGGGCCTTTAACTATGGCTACACCTTC. This sequence joins TRBV20-1 and TRBJ1-2; no definite D call. Germline V gene data show CDR1 as DFQATT and CDR2 as SNEGSKA (reference sequence). The CDR3 contains 16 residues. Trimming removed 0 bases at V and 1 base at J, with 15 bases between.

This chain's CDR3 is CASSRPRLAGVNEQFF. CDR3 DNA: TGTGCCAGCAGTAGACCCCGGCTAGCGGGAGTCAATGAGCAGTTCTTC. The rearrangement uses TRBV2 and TRBJ2-1, with 10 nucleotides matching TRBD2. V shed 5 bases, J shed 6 bases, and the junction held 10 bases outside the gene matches. Germline V gene lookup returns CDR1 SNHLY and CDR2 FYNNEI. CDR3 length: 16 residues.

This clonotype was observed at least ten times. V usage is TRBV20-1 and J usage is TRBJ2-5; TRBD2 agrees at 8 bases. This CDR3 is 15 amino acids long. In germline, CDR1 is DFQATT, CDR2 SNEGSKA (reference sequence). The ends lost 5 bases at V and 1 base at J; junction bases unmatched: 9. CDR3 loop: CSAPAGGVRQETQYF. The CDR3 nucleotides are TGCAGTGCTCCGGCGGGGGGCGTCCGCCAAGAGACCCAGTACTTC.

The chain employs TRBV4-2 and TRBJ2-5; a possible D gene is TRBD2 (5 bases). Trimming removed 0 bases at V and 4 bases at J, with 15 bases between. Looked up from germline, CDR1 is LGHNA and CDR2 is YNFKEQ. The length of the CDR3 is 16 residues. As DNA, the CDR3 is TGTGCCAGCAGCCAAGACGGGTCTAGCCTGTTAGAGACCCAGTACTTC. It yields the protein CASSQDGSSLLETQYF.

The chain combines TRBV28 with TRBJ2-3; 15 nucleotides line up with TRBD2. CDR1 is MDHEN, CDR2 SYDVKM, per germline. Trimming took 3 bases from V and 10 from J; bases not matched to a gene: 20. The CDR3 consists of 20 residues. As DNA, the CDR3 is TGTGCCAGCAGTTTTTGGCGGGCCTTCGGACTAGCGGGAGGGACTGAGGCGCAGTATTTT. This sequence encodes CASSFWRAFGLAGGTEAQYF.

CDR3 in DNA: TGCAGCGCCCTAGAGTCAGGGGGCGAGGGTGAAAAACTGTTTTTT. This encodes CSALESGGEGEKLFF. The chain is built from TRBV29-1 and TRBJ1-4; 8 bases are shared with TRBD1. V was pared by 7 bases and J by 7 bases, with 14 bases of the junction left unmatched. CDR1 is SQVTM and CDR2 is ANQGSEA in the germline V gene. The length of the CDR3 is 15 residues.

This clonotype has at least ten counts. The chain combines TRBV7-9 with TRBJ2-5; D unclear. V was cut by 3 bases and J by 1 base, with 18 bases left in between. In germline, CDR1 is SEHNR, CDR2 FQNEAQ (reference sequence). The CDR3 consists of 17 residues. In DNA, the CDR3 is TGTGCCAGCAGCTTTTATTCTAGTTCTGACATCCAAGAGACCCAGTACTTC. Residues: CASSFYSSSDIQETQYF. Complete variable domain (other parts from reference TRBV7-9 and TRBJ2-5): DTGVSQNPRHKITKRGQNVTFRCDPISEHNRLYWYRQTLGQGPEFLTYFQNEAQLEKSRLLSDRFSAERPKGSFSTLEIQRTEQGDSAMYLCASSFYSSSDIQETQYFGPGTRLLVL.

CDR3 nucleotides: TGTGCCAGCAGCCAAGATTGGCCTAGCGGCAGTTTCACAGATACGCAGTATTTT. Its protein is CASSQDWPSGSFTDTQYF. The genes are TRBV3-1 and TRBJ2-3; 7 bases fit TRBD2. After removal of 0 bases from V and 2 bases from J, the junction contained 11 bases not matched to a gene. The CDR3 has 18 residues. Germline lookup yields CDR1 LGHDT and CDR2 YNNKEL (reference sequence).

This clonotype was observed many times. This rearrangement joins TRBV12-3 or TRBV12-4 to TRBJ1-2, with TRBD1 as a possible D gene (6 bases). The CDR3 contains 13 residues. V lost 3 bases, J lost 5 bases, and 10 bases lay in between. The CDR3 loop reads CASSLPGQYGYTF. The CDR3 nucleotides read TGTGCCAGCAGTTTGCCCGGACAGTATGGCTACACCTTC.